The source of this TCR beta chain is a study of blood T cell repertoires in COVID-19. At the level of the study: The origin of the acute and convalescent COVID-19 samples was the United States, Italy and Spain. From T cells, B-cell-depleted T cells, or PBMCs came the material, which was cDNA or gDNA.

Trimming shortened V by 1 base and J by 8 bases, and 11 bases separated the two germline ends. Looked up from germline, CDR1 is MDHEN and CDR2 is SYDVKM. This CDR3 is built from 13 residues. Authors' methods: By means of reference gene primer amplification, nucleated cell counts were estimated. Generated by immunoSEQ multiplex PCR, the TCRdb table keeps only in-frame clones and is missing some. The DNA gave D and trimming, while V, J and clone size come from that table. The sample contains under 500,000 clones, approximately 90% of which appear only once. This TCR was recovered from a woman in her 30s with acute or convalescent COVID-19. The chain links TRBV28 to TRBJ1-2; D possibly corresponds to TRBD1 (6 bases). Sequencing used peripheral blood. The CDR3 DNA sequence: TGTGCCAGCAGTTTATCAGGGGCCGGGGGCTACACCTTC. Translation: CASSLSGAGGYTF.